A single sample is the source of the 11 T cell receptor beta chains below, sequenced in a study of T-cell reconstitution after alpha-beta-depleted transplantation in children. It was with unique molecular identifiers that the TCRbeta library was prepared. MiXCR was run by TCRdb on the PCR reads, yielding one entry per CDR3 protein. The sample has 190,000 or so distinct CDR3 sequences; about 6% are singletons. This material consisted of PBMCs, taken before TCRalphabeta/CD19-depleted stem cell transplant. The receptors come from a girl in the first two years of life with combined immunodeficiency, due to receive a stem cell transplant.

In this sample, this clonotype turned up many times. The chain links TRBV20-1 to TRBJ2-1; 8 bases map to TRBD1. The germline V gene has CDR1 DFQATT and CDR2 SNEGSKA (reference sequence). The CDR3 is 14 amino acids. V gave up 5 bases and J gave up 5 bases; unmatched junction bases: 8. CDR3 sequence reads: CSAGPRDRNNEQFF. CDR3 DNA: TGCAGTGCTGGCCCGCGGGACAGGAACAATGAGCAGTTCTTC.

This clonotype was recorded at least ten times. The CDR3 DNA sequence: TGTGCCAGCAGTCCCCAGATTAACAATGAGCAGTTCTTC. It codes for CASSPQINNEQFF. The chain has TRBV27 and TRBJ2-1; D gene uncertain. V lost 5 bases to trimming and J lost 5 bases, with 10 bases between them. Germline CDR1 and CDR2: MNHEY and SMNVEV (reference sequence). This CDR3 is built from 13 residues.

This clonotype was detected a few times. This sequence joins TRBV5-1 and TRBJ1-2, with TRBD1 as a possible D gene (5 bases). Germline loops: CDR1 SGHRS, CDR2 YFSETQ. V lost 0 bases to trimming and J lost 4 bases, with 7 bases between them. This CDR3 comprises 13 residues. This CDR3 is CASSLGDPYGYTF. CDR3 sequence (DNA): TGCGCCAGCAGCTTGGGGGACCCCTATGGCTACACCTTC.

In this sample, this clonotype turned up many times. This chain uses TRBV27 with TRBJ2-5; TRBD2 agrees at 12 bases. V lost 4 bases and J lost 5; bases outside the gene matches: 8. The germline gives CDR1 MNHEY, CDR2 SMNVEV (reference sequence). CDR3 length equals 16 residues. This chain's CDR3 is CASSYGTSGPWETQYF. CDR3 DNA: TGTGCCAGCAGTTATGGGACTAGCGGGCCTTGGGAGACCCAGTACTTC.

The J gene is TRBJ2-1, the V gene TRBV7-3; D not resolved. Germline CDR1 reads SGHTA; CDR2 reads FQGTGA. CDR3 length: 14 amino acids. V was pared by 1 base and J by 9 bases, with 13 bases between. DNA for the CDR3: TGTGCCAGCAGCTTAAGACTCTTAGTCGGTGAGCAGTTCTTC. This sequence encodes CASSLRLLVGEQFF.

Ten or more counts support this clonotype. The chain has TRBV5-1 and TRBJ2-2, with D unclear. This CDR3 contains 14 residues. V lost 0 bases and J lost 3, with 6 bases in between. Germline CDR1 SGHRS, CDR2 YFSETQ. As DNA, the CDR3 is TGCGCCAGCAGCTTGGCTTGGGACACCGGGGAGCTGTTTTTT. The encoded protein is CASSLAWDTGELFF. Variable domain in full (rest from reference TRBV5-1 and TRBJ2-2): KAGVTQTPRYLIKTRGQQVTLSCSPISGHRSVSWYQQTPGQGLQFLFEYFSETQRNKGNFPGRFSGRQFSNSRSEMNVSTLELGDSALYLCASSLAWDTGELFFGEGSRLTVL.

This clonotype was found many times. The rearrangement joins TRBV12-3 or TRBV12-4 to TRBJ2-7, with D perhaps being TRBD1 or TRBD2 (5 bases each). Trimming took 0 bases from V and 4 from J, leaving 16 bases between them. This CDR3 has 16 residues. The CDR3 protein is CASSLAGDGVLYEQYF. The CDR3 nucleotides read TGTGCCAGCAGTTTAGCGGGGGACGGAGTCCTTTACGAGCAGTACTTC.

The table lists this clonotype with many counts. The chain recombines TRBV29-1 with TRBJ1-2; no definite D call. CDR1 and CDR2 from the germline V gene are SQVTM and ANQGSEA. V was clipped by 5 bases and J by 1 base, with 8 bases between them. This CDR3 spans 12 amino acids. The CDR3 here is CSVPGFNYGYTF. The CDR3 DNA reads as TGCAGCGTTCCAGGCTTTAACTATGGCTACACCTTC.

This clonotype was picked up many times. The chain links TRBV29-1 to TRBJ2-7; the D gene is possibly TRBD2 (5 bases). V gave up 5 bases and J gave up 2 bases, with 10 bases separating them. CDR3 length equals 12 residues. CDR1 is SQVTM and CDR2 is ANQGSEA in the germline V gene. The CDR3 nucleotides are TGCAGCGTTAGCGACGGGACCTACGAGCAGTACTTC. Protein: CSVSDGTYEQYF.

Many counts were recorded for this clonotype. This chain links TRBV11-2 with TRBJ1-3; the match to TRBD1 covers 10 bases. V shed 7 bases and J 4 bases; nucleotides not matched to a gene: 16. Germline V gene sequence: CDR1 SGHAT, CDR2 FQNNGV. CDR3 length: 18 amino acids. The CDR3 is CASTLTRQGAGSGNTIYF. The CDR3 nucleotides read TGTGCCAGCACCTTGACCAGACAGGGGGCTGGTTCAGGAAACACCATATATTTT.

This clonotype was detected only a few times. This chain connects TRBV29-1 to TRBJ2-1; TRBD2 aligns across 7 bases. Looked up from germline, CDR1 is SQVTM and CDR2 is ANQGSEA. V lost 2 bases, J lost 0 bases, and 1 base stayed unmatched. The CDR3 consists of 14 residues. For the CDR3, the DNA is TGCAGCGTTGAAAGGGACTACTCCTACAATGAGCAGTTCTTC. This codes for CSVERDYSYNEQFF.